Below are 27 T cell receptor beta chains sequenced from a single sample in a study of early T cells in non-severe SARS-CoV-2 infection. Each CDR3 protein is one row after TCRdb ran MiXCR on the 5' RACE reads. The sample gives tens of thousands of distinct CDR3 sequences, about 5% of which show up once; under 8% is in the top ten. The input for sequencing was whole blood, taken at baseline. These receptors all come from an adult who was a healthcare worker with PCR-confirmed SARS-CoV-2 infection or an uninfected control (not recorded which).

This clonotype was observed at least ten times. This sequence joins TRBV7-9 and TRBJ2-1; the D is unclear. V was clipped by 3 bases and J by 7 bases, with 4 bases between them. CDR1 is SEHNR, CDR2 FQNEAQ, per germline (reference sequence). The CDR3 length is 11 residues. The CDR3 reads CASSFHNEQFF. The DNA of the CDR3 is TGTGCCAGCAGCTTTCATAATGAGCAGTTCTTC.

This clonotype was counted many times. The chain is built from TRBV12-3 or TRBV12-4 and TRBJ1-3; 11 bases map to TRBD1. There are 20 residues in the CDR3. V was clipped by 6 bases and J by 4 bases; unmatched bases: 20. The CDR3 loop is CASSRPGRTGGTPGGNTIYF. The CDR3 DNA follows: TGTGCCAGCAGCCGCCCCGGTAGGACAGGGGGCACCCCAGGAGGAAACACCATATATTTT.

At least ten counts were recorded for this clonotype. This sequence joins TRBV4-2 and TRBJ2-5; D is uncertain. Trimming took off 1 base at V and 3 bases at J, with 6 bases between the two ends. Germline CDR1 is LGHNA and CDR2 is YNFKEQ. The CDR3 is made up of 13 amino acids. The CDR3 loop is CASSQGIKETQYF. The CDR3 DNA follows: TGTGCCAGCAGCCAAGGGATTAAAGAGACCCAGTACTTC.

This clonotype was counted between two and nine times. The chain links TRBV7-6 to TRBJ2-3; TRBD1 matches at 7 bases. This CDR3 is built from 15 residues. The ends lost 5 bases at V and 2 bases at J; junction bases unmatched: 7. Germline values: CDR1 SGHVS, CDR2 FNYEAQ. CDR3 amino acids: CASSRSGQDTDTQYF. As DNA, the CDR3 is TGTGCCAGCAGCCGTTCAGGACAGGACACAGATACGCAGTATTTT. The entire variable domain, with the rest obtained from reference TRBV7-6 and TRBJ2-3, is as follows: GAGVSQSPRYKVTKRGQDVALRCDPISGHVSLYWYRQALGQGPEFLTYFNYEAQQDKSGLPNDRFSAERPEGSISTLTIQRTEQRDSAMYRCASSRSGQDTDTQYFGPGTRLTVL.

The chain uses TRBV7-2 and TRBJ2-1; 9 nucleotides line up with TRBD1. The V segment lost 0 bases and the J segment 6 bases; nucleotides outside the gene matches: 6. Per the germline V gene, CDR1 is SGHTA and CDR2 is FQGNSA. The length of the CDR3 is 16 residues. The CDR3 sequence is CASSLAWDREGNEQFF. DNA for the CDR3: TGTGCCAGCAGCTTAGCCTGGGACAGGGAGGGCAATGAGCAGTTCTTC.

Many counts were recorded for this clonotype. The chain employs TRBV27 and TRBJ2-1; TRBD1 aligns across 11 bases. The CDR3 is made up of 15 amino acids. V lost 7 bases to trimming and J lost 4 bases; unmatched junction nucleotides: 6. Germline V gene sequence: CDR1 MNHEY, CDR2 SMNVEV (reference sequence). CDR3 sequence reads: CASTAGTGGYNEQFF. CDR3 nucleotides: TGTGCCAGCACCGCCGGGACAGGGGGTTACAATGAGCAGTTCTTC.

This clonotype was detected only a few times. This chain uses TRBV9 with TRBJ1-1; TRBD1 matches at 8 bases. V gave up 0 bases and J gave up 8 bases; unmatched junction bases: 3. In germline, CDR1 is SGDLS, CDR2 YYNGEE. The CDR3 is made up of 13 amino acids. The chain's CDR3 is CASSVGGTGEAFF. CDR3 sequence (DNA): TGTGCCAGCAGCGTAGGTGGGACAGGAGAAGCTTTCTTT.

This clonotype appeared many times. CDR3 coding DNA: TGCAGCGTTGAAGTTTCGGCCGGGGAGCTGTTTTTT. It encodes CSVEVSAGELFF. This sequence joins TRBV29-1 and TRBJ2-2; D gene ambiguous. V was cut by 1 base and J by 6 bases, with 6 bases left in between. CDR1 and CDR2 (germline): SQVTM, ANQGSEA. The CDR3 runs 12 residues.

This CDR3 is CASSAEETQYF. The CDR3 nucleotides are TGTGCCAGTAGTGCGGAAGAGACCCAGTACTTC. The chain combines TRBV19 with TRBJ2-5; D is unresolved. The CDR3 runs 11 residues. Per the germline V gene, CDR1 is LNHDA and CDR2 is SQIVND (reference sequence). The V end was cut by 5 bases, the J end by 3 bases, with 4 bases between.

This clonotype was counted ten times or more. The chain joins TRBV12-3 or TRBV12-4 to TRBJ1-1; no clear D. Trimming took off 3 bases at V and 5 bases at J, with 10 bases between the two ends. This CDR3 has 13 residues. CDR3 nucleotide sequence: TGTGCCAGCAGTTTGGGAAGAGGTACTGAAGCTTTCTTT. Protein product: CASSLGRGTEAFF.

This chain joins TRBV27 and TRBJ2-6; perhaps TRBD2 as D (5 bases). V lost 6 bases and J lost 1, with 10 bases in between. This CDR3 has 15 amino acids. Germline CDR1 MNHEY, CDR2 SMNVEV (reference sequence). The CDR3 protein is CASSPGGSGANVLTF. Here the CDR3 DNA reads TGTGCCAGCAGCCCTGGCGGGTCTGGGGCCAACGTCCTGACTTTC.

The chain couples TRBV5-6 to TRBJ1-1; the D gene is possibly TRBD1 (6 bases). Germline CDR1 and CDR2: SGHDT and YYEEEE. The CDR3 has 13 amino acids. Trimming pared 3 bases from V and 5 bases from J, leaving 11 bases between. The CDR3 nucleotides read TGTGCCAGCAGCTCGGGACATAGGACTGAAGCTTTCTTT. As protein: CASSSGHRTEAFF.

At least ten counts were recorded for this clonotype. The rearrangement links TRBV13 to TRBJ2-3; weak D call: TRBD2 (5 bases). Trimming removed 3 bases from V and 0 bases from J, with 10 bases in between. The V gene's germline CDR1 is PRHDT and CDR2 FYEKMQ (reference sequence). The length of the CDR3 is 15 residues. CDR3 sequence: CASSFGGLSTDTQYF. The CDR3 nucleotides are TGTGCCAGCAGCTTTGGAGGCCTGAGCACAGATACGCAGTATTTT.

V gene TRBV20-1 combines with J gene TRBJ2-3; D possibly corresponds to TRBD2 (6 bases). Germline-derived CDR1 and CDR2 are DFQATT and SNEGSKA (reference sequence). The CDR3 is made up of 16 amino acids. The ends were cut back, 2 bases at V and 4 bases at J, with 19 bases in the middle. CDR3 nucleotides: TGCAGTGCTAGACCTCTCAGTATATCGGGGGCAGATACGCAGTATTTT. The encoded protein is CSARPLSISGADTQYF.

This clonotype appeared a few times. The CDR3: CASSLGSDYNEQFF. In nucleotides, the CDR3 is TGTGCCAGCAGCTTAGGATCCGATTACAATGAGCAGTTCTTC. This chain connects TRBV11-3 to TRBJ2-1; D ambiguous. The V gene lost 1 base and the J gene lost 4 bases, with 8 bases spanning the gap. Germline values: CDR1 SGHNT, CDR2 YENEEA. The CDR3 is 14 amino acids.

Concerning this clonotype itself: The junction differs from germline at one of its ends, possibly a read error. The gene calls are TRBV11-2 and TRBJ2-3, with 7 bases that match TRBD1. The length of the CDR3 is 12 residues. Germline CDR1 is SGHAT and CDR2 is FQNNGV. In DNA form, the CDR3 reads TGTGCCAGCAGCCCCGACAGGGTGTTGGAGGATTTT. It codes for CASSPDRVLEDF.

This chain connects TRBV2 to TRBJ2-2; D gene unclear. CDR1 and CDR2 (germline): SNHLY, FYNNEI. The CDR3 sequence is 13 residues long. Trimming shortened V by 4 bases and J by 4 bases, and 7 bases separated the two germline ends. CDR3 residues: CASSGLLTGELFF. The CDR3 DNA sequence: TGTGCCAGCAGTGGCCTCCTCACCGGGGAGCTGTTTTTT.

This clonotype was counted between two and nine times. The DNA of the CDR3 is TGTGCCTGGAGATCGGCAGGGACAGATACGCAGTATTTT. This encodes CAWRSAGTDTQYF. J is TRBJ2-3 and V is TRBV30; a possible D gene is TRBD1 (5 bases). From germline, CDR1 is GTSNPN and CDR2 SVGIG (reference sequence). The CDR3 is 13 amino acids. V was cut by 3 bases and J by 3 bases, with 10 bases left in between.

This clonotype occurred many times. The chain recombines TRBV29-1 with TRBJ2-5; D assignment may be TRBD1 or TRBD2 (5 bases each). Looked up from germline, CDR1 is SQVTM and CDR2 is ANQGSEA. Trimming cost V 0 bases and J 1 base, with 9 bases left between them. The CDR3 runs to 14 residues. The CDR3 region is CSVEERGAQETQYF. Here the CDR3 DNA reads TGCAGCGTTGAAGAGAGAGGGGCCCAAGAGACCCAGTACTTC.

The chain uses TRBV7-9 and TRBJ1-1; no clear D. Trimming stripped 0 bases from V and 1 base from J, with 9 bases between. The CDR3 sequence is 15 residues long. Germline CDR1 and CDR2: SEHNR and FQNEAQ (reference sequence). The CDR3 DNA follows: TGTGCCAGCAGCTTAGCGTTCGGTACGAACACTGAAGCTTTCTTT. It encodes CASSLAFGTNTEAFF.

This clonotype was counted many times. The chain recombines TRBV7-9 with TRBJ2-1; perhaps TRBD1 as D (6 bases). The CDR3 consists of 15 residues. V lost 1 base and J lost 2, with 9 bases in between. Germline CDR1 and CDR2: SEHNR and FQNEAQ (reference sequence). CDR3 residues: CASSLVRDTYNEQFF. DNA for the CDR3: TGTGCCAGCAGCTTAGTCCGGGACACCTACAATGAGCAGTTCTTC.

This clonotype showed up just a few times. The chain recombines TRBV12-3 or TRBV12-4 with TRBJ1-1, with D unclear. CDR3 size: 14 residues. V lost 5 bases and J 6 bases, leaving 16 bases between the germline ends. Here the CDR3 DNA reads TGTGCCAGCAGTGCCACCATCACAGCAGCTGAAGCTTTCTTT. Its protein is CASSATITAAEAFF.

This clonotype was counted at least ten times. The chain carries TRBV20-1 and TRBJ2-5; tentatively, D is TRBD2 (6 bases). The CDR3 spans 12 residues. In germline, CDR1 is DFQATT, CDR2 SNEGSKA (reference sequence). Trimming removed 7 bases at V and 4 bases at J, with 13 bases between. The CDR3 coding sequence is TGCAGTGTGGCAGTCGGGAGAGAGACCCAGTACTTC. Translation: CSVAVGRETQYF.

V is TRBV18 and J is TRBJ1-1; 7 bases match TRBD1. V gave up 6 bases and J gave up 3 bases; unmatched junction bases: 7. CDR1 is KGHSH, CDR2 LQKENI, per germline. The CDR3 sequence is 14 residues long. The CDR3 bases are TGTGCCAGCTCGATCGACAGGGTGCACACTGAAGCTTTCTTT. Amino acids: CASSIDRVHTEAFF.

This clonotype was detected many times. The J gene is TRBJ2-7, the V gene TRBV20-1; no definite D call. Per germline, CDR1 DFQATT and CDR2 SNEGSKA (reference sequence). This CDR3 region has 14 residues. Trimming took 5 bases from V and 0 from J, leaving 14 bases between them. The CDR3 loop is CSAFDFRASYEQYF. The CDR3 DNA is TGCAGTGCTTTTGACTTTAGGGCCTCCTACGAGCAGTACTTC.

The sample holds many counts of this clonotype. CDR3 amino acids: CASSFVEDTEAFF. The CDR3 nucleotides are TGCGCCAGCAGCTTCGTGGAGGACACTGAAGCTTTCTTT. The chain links TRBV5-1 to TRBJ1-1; no clear D gene. Germline values: CDR1 SGHRS, CDR2 YFSETQ. The CDR3 runs 13 residues. The V end was cut by 2 bases, the J end by 3 bases, with 8 bases between.

This clonotype was observed at least ten times. The genes are TRBV20-1 and TRBJ1-1, with D unclear. Germline V gene lookup returns CDR1 DFQATT and CDR2 SNEGSKA (reference sequence). There are 11 residues in the CDR3. V shed 2 bases and J shed 6 bases, with 7 bases lying between them. The CDR3 region has the DNA TGCAGTGCTAGATCAAGGGCTGAAGCTTTCTTT. Translated, it gives CSARSRAEAFF.